The next 18 T cell receptor beta chains were all read from a single sample in a study of OX40 agonist ivuxolimab in advanced cancers. Sequenced by immunoSEQ multiplex PCR; TCRdb stores in-frame clones only, minus some. The sample has more than 60,000 clones, 80% to 90% seen once. Sequences were derived from CD4+ or CD8+ T cells sorted from blood, sampled in a trial of the OX40 agonist ivuxolimab. The receptor set was obtained from an adult with an advanced solid tumor such as melanoma, head and neck, liver or kidney cancer.

This chain uses TRBV19 with TRBJ2-3; D is unclear. V lost 6 bases to trimming and J lost 0 bases, with 10 bases between them. The CDR3 sequence is 14 residues long. Germline-derived CDR1 and CDR2 are LNHDA and SQIVND (reference sequence). CDR3 residues: CASRAPASTDTQYF. CDR3 in DNA: TGTGCCAGTAGGGCCCCTGCCAGCACAGATACGCAGTATTTT.

The rearrangement uses TRBV7-3 and TRBJ2-7; 10 nucleotides align to TRBD1. The CDR3 is 13 residues long. V dropped 5 bases and J dropped 3; count of bases not matched to a gene: 1. CDR1 is SGHTA, CDR2 FQGTGA, per germline. The CDR3 region has the DNA TGTGCCAGCAGCCGGGACAGGGGCTACGAGCAGTACTTC. Translating it yields CASSRDRGYEQYF.

J is TRBJ1-2 and V is TRBV5-1; D is perhaps TRBD1 (5 bases). The V end lost 0 bases, the J end lost 9 bases, and 12 bases lay between the germline ends. The germline gives CDR1 SGHRS, CDR2 YFSETQ. The CDR3 runs to 13 residues. Here the CDR3 reads CASSLEVQGRYTF. CDR3 DNA sequence: TGCGCCAGCAGCTTGGAGGTCCAGGGCCGCTACACCTTC.

The chain joins TRBV11-2 to TRBJ2-7; no clear D gene. The CDR3 has 13 amino acids. CDR1 and CDR2 (germline): SGHAT, FQNNGV. V lost 1 base, J lost 6 bases, and 10 bases lay in between. As DNA, the CDR3 is TGTGCCAGCAGCTTAGCCAACAAGGGCGAGCAGTACTTC. It translates to CASSLANKGEQYF.

The CDR3 region is CAWSLGGISGNQPQHF. CDR3 sequence (DNA): TGTGCCTGGAGTTTAGGGGGAATCAGTGGCAATCAGCCCCAGCATTTT. The chain couples TRBV30 to TRBJ1-5; possibly TRBD1 for D (6 bases). CDR3 length equals 16 residues. Germline V CDR1 and CDR2: GTSNPN, SVGIG (reference sequence). V was shortened by 2 bases and J by 2 bases, with 16 bases between the two germline ends. Together with reference TRBV30 and TRBJ1-5, the CDR3 gives the full variable domain: SQTIHQWPATLVQPVGSPLSLECTVEGTSNPNLYWYRQAAGRGLQLLFYSVGIGQISSEVPQNLSASRPQDRQFILSSKKLLLSDSGFYLCAWSLGGISGNQPQHFGDGTRLSIL.

The chain links TRBV7-3 to TRBJ2-1; D is unresolved. The germline V gene encodes CDR1 SGHTA and CDR2 FQGTGA. Trimming removed 4 bases at V and 7 bases at J, with 5 bases between. This CDR3 has 11 residues. In DNA, the CDR3 is TGTGCCAGCAGCTCCGCGAATGAGCAGTTCTTC. Its translation: CASSSANEQFF.

This clone was observed a single time. The chain carries TRBV6-1 and TRBJ2-7; D remains unclear. CDR1 MNHNS and CDR2 SASEGT come from the germline V gene. The CDR3 extends over 12 amino acids. Trimming left V 8 bases short and J 3 bases short, with 11 bases between. The CDR3 protein is CASLGFHYEQYF. The DNA for the CDR3 is TGTGCCAGCCTCGGGTTTCACTACGAGCAGTACTTC.

The gene calls are TRBV7-6 and TRBJ2-2, with D hard to call. V lost 4 bases and J 7 bases, leaving 13 bases between the germline ends. The CDR3 contains 14 residues. The V gene's germline CDR1 is SGHVS and CDR2 FNYEAQ. In nucleotides, the CDR3 is TGTGCCAGCAGCTCCTACAGTGAAGGCGGGGAGCTGTTTTTT. It codes for CASSSYSEGGELFF.

The rearrangement uses TRBV6-1 and TRBJ1-2; D gene unclear. This CDR3 spans 13 amino acids. Germline CDR1 MNHNS, CDR2 SASEGT. V was clipped by 5 bases and J by 7 bases, with 14 bases between them. CDR3 nucleotide sequence: TGTGCCAGCAGTTCAGCCGGAGTGGGTGGCTACACCTTC. Translating it yields CASSSAGVGGYTF.

This clone was observed a single time. V and J are TRBV6-1 and TRBJ1-4; D remains ambiguous. V lost 6 bases and J 2 bases, leaving 10 bases between the germline ends. Germline CDR1 MNHNS, CDR2 SASEGT. The CDR3 runs 14 residues. CDR3: CASRPGRTNEKLFF. CDR3 coding DNA: TGTGCCAGCAGGCCAGGACGGACTAATGAAAAACTGTTTTTT.

The chain combines TRBV30 with TRBJ2-7, with 8 positions matching TRBD1. Germline loops: CDR1 GTSNPN, CDR2 SVGIG (reference sequence). V shed 4 bases, J shed 6 bases, and the junction held 5 bases outside the gene matches. There are 12 residues in the CDR3. CDR3 sequence (DNA): TGTGCCTGGAACCGACAGGGGTTCGAGCAGTACTTC. This encodes CAWNRQGFEQYF. Full variable domain (remainder filled in from reference TRBV30 and TRBJ2-7): SQTIHQWPATLVQPVGSPLSLECTVEGTSNPNLYWYRQAAGRGLQLLFYSVGIGQISSEVPQNLSASRPQDRQFILSSKKLLLSDSGFYLCAWNRQGFEQYFGPGTRLTVT.

The J gene is TRBJ2-4, the V gene TRBV15, with 7 bases identical to TRBD2. J lost 0 bases, V lost 1 base, and 6 bases had no gene match. The CDR3 totals 17 residues. From germline, CDR1 is LNHNV and CDR2 YYDKDF (reference sequence). The CDR3 DNA follows: TGTGCCACCAGCAGAGGGGAGGGAACTCTAGCCAAAAACATTCAGTACTTC. Its translation is CATSRGEGTLAKNIQYF. The variable domain in full, completed from reference TRBV15 and TRBJ2-4, reads DAMVIQNPRYQVTQFGKPVTLSCSQTLNHNVMYWYQQKSSQAPKLLFHYYDKDFNNEADTPDNFQSRRPNTSFCFLDIRSPGLGDTAMYLCATSRGEGTLAKNIQYFGAGTRLSVL.

The chain employs TRBV10-2 and TRBJ2-3, with D uncertain. Trimming stripped 3 bases from V and 6 bases from J, with 4 bases between. Germline V gene data show CDR1 as WSHSY and CDR2 as SAAADI. This CDR3 is 11 amino acids long. The CDR3 sequence is CASSDDDTQYF. The DNA for the CDR3 is TGCGCCAGCAGTGACGATGATACGCAGTATTTT.

As to this clone: Its ends do not fully match the called genes, so a read error is possible. The chain carries TRBV6-1 and TRBJ1-2; D gene unclear. Germline-derived CDR1 and CDR2 are MNHNS and SASEGT. The CDR3 extends over 10 amino acids. The CDR3 is CASREVGYTF. The CDR3 DNA is TGTGCCAGCAGAGAAGTAGGCTACACCTTC.

The chain employs TRBV4-3 and TRBJ2-5; 11 positions agree with TRBD2. This CDR3 has 15 residues. Germline CDR1 and CDR2: LGHNA and YSLEER. V was pared by 1 base and J by 3 bases, with 1 base of the junction left unmatched. CDR3 residues: CASSQAGLAEETQYF. The CDR3 coding sequence is TGCGCCAGCAGCCAAGCGGGACTAGCGGAAGAGACCCAGTACTTC.

The chain uses TRBV10-3 and TRBJ2-2; TRBD2 aligns across 11 bases. CDR1 and CDR2 from the germline V gene are ENHRY and SYGVKD. This CDR3 has 15 amino acids. The V segment lost 7 bases and the J segment 4 bases; nucleotides outside the gene matches: 5. The CDR3 loop is CAITSGGRATGELFF. The CDR3 coding sequence is TGTGCCATCACTAGCGGGGGGCGGGCCACCGGGGAGCTGTTTTTT.

V usage is TRBV5-6 and J usage is TRBJ2-1; 12 bases are shared with TRBD2. The CDR3 is 15 residues long. Germline assignment: CDR1 SGHDT and CDR2 YYEEEE. The V segment lost 8 bases and the J segment 7 bases; nucleotides outside the gene matches: 10. CDR3 DNA sequence: TGTGCCAGTTCACAGACTAGCGGGAGAGTTAATGAGCAGTTCTTC. This gives the protein CASSQTSGRVNEQFF.

The chain joins TRBV2 to TRBJ2-1; 12 bases align to TRBD2. Per germline, CDR1 SNHLY and CDR2 FYNNEI. The junction had 11 bases not matched to a gene; V was cut back by 10 bases and J by 10 bases. The CDR3 loop spans 14 amino acids. The CDR3 DNA is TGTGCCACAGGGACTAGCGGGCGAGGGGGGGAGCAGTTCTTC. Amino acid sequence: CATGTSGRGGEQFF.